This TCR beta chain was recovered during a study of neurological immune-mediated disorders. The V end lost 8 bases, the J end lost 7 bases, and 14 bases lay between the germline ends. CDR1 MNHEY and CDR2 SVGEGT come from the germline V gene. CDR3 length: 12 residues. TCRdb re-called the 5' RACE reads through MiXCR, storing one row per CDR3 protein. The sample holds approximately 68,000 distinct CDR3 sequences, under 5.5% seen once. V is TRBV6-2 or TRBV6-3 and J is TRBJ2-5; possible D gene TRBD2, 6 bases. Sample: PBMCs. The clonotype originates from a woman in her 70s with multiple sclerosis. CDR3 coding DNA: TGTGCCAGCGCGTTCAGGGAGGCGACCCAGTACTTC. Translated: CASAFREATQYF.